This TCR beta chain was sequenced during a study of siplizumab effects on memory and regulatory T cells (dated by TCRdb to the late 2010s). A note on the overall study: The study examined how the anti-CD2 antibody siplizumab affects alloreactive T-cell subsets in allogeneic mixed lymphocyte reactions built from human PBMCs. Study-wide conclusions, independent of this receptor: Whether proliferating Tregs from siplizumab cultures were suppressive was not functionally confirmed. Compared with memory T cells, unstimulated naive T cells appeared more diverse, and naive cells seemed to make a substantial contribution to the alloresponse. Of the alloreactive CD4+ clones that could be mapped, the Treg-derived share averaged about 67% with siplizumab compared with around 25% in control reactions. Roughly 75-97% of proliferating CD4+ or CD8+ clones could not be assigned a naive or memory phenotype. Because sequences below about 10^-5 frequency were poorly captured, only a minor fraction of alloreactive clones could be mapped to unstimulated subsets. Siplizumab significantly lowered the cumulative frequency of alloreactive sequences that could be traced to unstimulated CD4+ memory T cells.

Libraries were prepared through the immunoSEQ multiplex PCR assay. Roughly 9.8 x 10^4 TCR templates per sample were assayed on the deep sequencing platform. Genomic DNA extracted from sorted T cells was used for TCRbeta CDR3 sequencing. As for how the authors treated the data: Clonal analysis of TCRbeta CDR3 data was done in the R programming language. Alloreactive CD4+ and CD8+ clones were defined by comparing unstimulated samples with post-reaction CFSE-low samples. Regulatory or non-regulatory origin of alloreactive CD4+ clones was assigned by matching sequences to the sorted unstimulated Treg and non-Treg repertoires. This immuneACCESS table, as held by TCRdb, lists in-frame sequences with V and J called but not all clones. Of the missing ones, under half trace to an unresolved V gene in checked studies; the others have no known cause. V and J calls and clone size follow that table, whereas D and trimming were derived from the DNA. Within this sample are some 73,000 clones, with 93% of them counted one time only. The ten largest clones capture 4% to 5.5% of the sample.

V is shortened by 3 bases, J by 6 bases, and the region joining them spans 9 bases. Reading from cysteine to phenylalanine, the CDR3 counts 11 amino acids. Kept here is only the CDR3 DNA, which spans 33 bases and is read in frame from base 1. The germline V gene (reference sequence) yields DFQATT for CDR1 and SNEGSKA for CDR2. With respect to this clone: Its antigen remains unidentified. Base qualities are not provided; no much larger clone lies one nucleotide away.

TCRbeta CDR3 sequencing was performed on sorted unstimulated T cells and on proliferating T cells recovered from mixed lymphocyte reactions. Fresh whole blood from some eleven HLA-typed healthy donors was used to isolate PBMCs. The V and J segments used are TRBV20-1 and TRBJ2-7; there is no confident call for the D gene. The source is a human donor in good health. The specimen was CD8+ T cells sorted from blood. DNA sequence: TGCAGTGCTAGTCCCGGGCGCGAGCAGTACTTC. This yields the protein CSASPGREQYF.